This TCR beta chain was sequenced during a study of cytomegalovirus exposure and HLA in healthy donors. Findings and limits, study-wide: Later analysis showed most CMV-associated TCR beta chains appearing HLA-restricted. The productive fraction for most TCR beta V segments was about 90% or about 30% in an earlier analysis. Reported performance of the classifier showed diagnosis of cytomegalovirus status with high specificity and sensitivity.

Each donor was healthy, and each was a bone marrow donor. Comments on this clone: The antigen is not known.

The germline gives CDR1 MGHDK, CDR2 SYGVNS. This CDR3 is built from 15 residues. With 3 bases clipped from V and 5 bases from J, the junction kept 4 bases outside the gene matches. It was with 60 Vbeta and 13 Jbeta primers that the PCR ran. Method: immunoSEQ multiplex PCR; TCRdb's copy keeps in-frame clones and lacks some. Among over 110,000 clones listed, 60% to 85% were seen once. The sample was PBMCs. This sequence joins TRBV25-1 and TRBJ2-5; 12 nucleotides agree with TRBD1. The origin of this receptor is a male donor in good health and CMV-seropositive. This CDR3 is CASSEGQGAGETQYF. Written as DNA, the CDR3 is TGTGCCAGCAGTGAGGGACAGGGGGCGGGGGAGACCCAGTACTTC.